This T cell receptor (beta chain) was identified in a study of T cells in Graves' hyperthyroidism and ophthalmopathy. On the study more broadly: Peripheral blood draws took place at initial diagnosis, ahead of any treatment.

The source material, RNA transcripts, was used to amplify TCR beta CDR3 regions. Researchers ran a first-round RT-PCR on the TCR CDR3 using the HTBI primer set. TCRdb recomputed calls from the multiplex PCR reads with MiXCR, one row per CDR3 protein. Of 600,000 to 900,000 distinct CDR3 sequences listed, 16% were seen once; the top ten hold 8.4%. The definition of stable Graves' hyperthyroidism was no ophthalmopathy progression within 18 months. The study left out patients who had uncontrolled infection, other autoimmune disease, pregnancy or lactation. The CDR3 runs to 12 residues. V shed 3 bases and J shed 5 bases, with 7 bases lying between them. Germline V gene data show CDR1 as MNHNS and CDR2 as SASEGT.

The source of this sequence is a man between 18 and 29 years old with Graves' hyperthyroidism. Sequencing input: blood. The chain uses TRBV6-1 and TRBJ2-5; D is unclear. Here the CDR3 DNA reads TGTGCCAGCAGTGACGGTGGGGAGACCCAGTACTTC. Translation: CASSDGGETQYF.